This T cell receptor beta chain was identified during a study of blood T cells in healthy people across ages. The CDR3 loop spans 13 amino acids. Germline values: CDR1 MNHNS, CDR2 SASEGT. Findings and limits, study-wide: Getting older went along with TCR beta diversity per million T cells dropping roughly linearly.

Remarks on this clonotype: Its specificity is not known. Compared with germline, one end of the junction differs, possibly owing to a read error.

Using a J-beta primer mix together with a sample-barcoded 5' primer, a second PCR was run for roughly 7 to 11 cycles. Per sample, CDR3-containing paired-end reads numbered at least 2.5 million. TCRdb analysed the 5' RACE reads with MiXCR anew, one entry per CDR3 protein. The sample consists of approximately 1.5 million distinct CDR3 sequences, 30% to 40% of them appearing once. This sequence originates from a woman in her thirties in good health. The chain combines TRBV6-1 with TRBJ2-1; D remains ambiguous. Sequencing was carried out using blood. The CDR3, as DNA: TGTGCCACGCCACCGCAGGTCTACAATGAGCACTTCTTC. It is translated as CATPPQVYNEHFF.